This T cell receptor (beta chain) was found in a study of neurological immune-mediated disorders. This clonotype was counted ten times or more. TCRdb recomputed calls from the 5' RACE reads with MiXCR, one row per CDR3 protein. The table records about 16,000 distinct CDR3 sequences, about 10% of them present only once. The V gene end was trimmed by 1 base and the J gene end by 5 bases; junction bases not matched to a gene: 9. The CDR3 has 16 amino acids. In germline, CDR1 is DFQATT, CDR2 SNEGSKA (reference sequence). The sequencing input was CD8+ T cells from blood. The chain couples TRBV20-1 to TRBJ2-5; 11 nucleotides match TRBD2. This sequence originates from a man aged 50 to 59 in good health. CDR3 sequence (DNA): TGCAGTGCTAGAGGCCCCACTAGCGGGAGTATGGAGACCCAGTACTTC. This translates into CSARGPTSGSMETQYF.